Listed below are T cell receptor beta chains from one sample, sequenced in a study of monozygotic twins with inflammatory bowel disease. For each CDR3 protein, TCRdb gives one entry from its re-call of the 5' RACE reads, without DNA. In total, the table holds about 160,000 distinct CDR3 sequences. The sample taken for sequencing was blood. These receptors were taken from a human donor with ulcerative colitis or Crohn's disease, or a healthy co-twin of an affected twin (not recorded which). Both conserved end residues are part of each CDR3. Fields, in order: CDR3 protein, J gene, V gene.

CDR3: CASSLAGSSYNEQFF
J: TRBJ2-1
V: TRBV12-3/TRBV12-4

CDR3: CASSFPDSQYEQYF
J: TRBJ2-7
V: TRBV5-5

CDR3: CASSALHDRGYEQYF
J: TRBJ2-7
V: TRBV7-8

CDR3: CSARGGSGDTGELFF
J: TRBJ2-2
V: TRBV20-1

CDR3: CASSLGQASPEQFF
J: TRBJ2-1
V: TRBV5-1

CDR3: CASSYRSPPGGTQYF
J: TRBJ2-3
V: TRBV6-5

CDR3: CASSFERGRHNEQFF
J: TRBJ2-1
V: TRBV11-2

CDR3: CASSRVSGKGAAYEQYF
J: TRBJ2-7
V: TRBV4-2

CDR3: CASSLGTGSSGNTIYF
J: TRBJ1-3
V: TRBV5-6

CDR3: CAILAYTGELFF
J: TRBJ2-2
V: TRBV28

CDR3: CASSLAGGGSSYNEQFF
J: TRBJ2-1
V: TRBV5-6

CDR3: CASSFRPDDEQYF
J: TRBJ2-7
V: TRBV27

CDR3: CASSLVGDAYEQYF
J: TRBJ2-7
V: TRBV5-1

CDR3: CASSLRGTQETQYF
J: TRBJ2-5
V: TRBV5-1

CDR3: CASSSPDYSLEQFF
J: TRBJ2-1
V: TRBV11-3

CDR3: CASSLGLAEDSGELFF
J: TRBJ2-2
V: TRBV4-3

CDR3: CASSLGPSGDNEQFF
J: TRBJ2-1
V: TRBV5-1

CDR3: CASRREGVVEAFF
J: TRBJ1-1
V: TRBV6-5

CDR3: CSARVTPEIRDTQYF
J: TRBJ2-3
V: TRBV20-1

CDR3: CASSRGQGDYGYTF
J: TRBJ1-2
V: TRBV7-2

CDR3: CAITRTQGEGYTF
J: TRBJ1-2
V: TRBV10-3

CDR3: CASSFQGNTEAFF
J: TRBJ1-1
V: TRBV7-8

CDR3: CASSLALGGTNEQFF
J: TRBJ2-1
V: TRBV5-1

CDR3: CTRQPGLAVRGGELFF
J: TRBJ2-2
V: TRBV1

CDR3: CASRSWESGEQYF
J: TRBJ2-7
V: TRBV27

CDR3: CASSQQGENYNEQFF
J: TRBJ2-1
V: TRBV5-1

CDR3: CAGSTINYGYTF
J: TRBJ1-2
V: TRBV6-6

CDR3: CASSGPNTEAFF
J: TRBJ1-1
V: TRBV5-4

CDR3: CAIRGLAGSYEQYF
J: TRBJ2-7
V: TRBV10-3

CDR3: CASSRAGATLGTDTQYF
J: TRBJ2-3
V: TRBV11-1

CDR3: CASSPPGPLPHEQYF
J: TRBJ2-7
V: TRBV18

CDR3: CASSLRGGGSNQPQHF
J: TRBJ1-5
V: TRBV7-2

CDR3: CASSFGGGDNNEQFF
J: TRBJ2-1
V: TRBV7-2

CDR3: CASSFSWGNYGYTF
J: TRBJ1-2
V: TRBV5-4

CDR3: CAWSLVGGNQPQHF
J: TRBJ1-5
V: TRBV30

CDR3: CASSRYSEQYF
J: TRBJ2-7
V: TRBV5-6

CDR3: CSARERGFDGELFF
J: TRBJ2-2
V: TRBV20-1

CDR3: CASSVGTTGQPQHF
J: TRBJ1-5
V: TRBV9

CDR3: CASSQSVGNTIYF
J: TRBJ1-3
V: TRBV4-3

CDR3: CASSLDRDTQDF
J: TRBJ2-3
V: TRBV5-1

CDR3: CASSLFGDPRETQYF
J: TRBJ2-5
V: TRBV11-2

CDR3: CASSLNIGTGENTEAFF
J: TRBJ1-1
V: TRBV4-2

CDR3: CASGEQTYEQYF
J: TRBJ2-7
V: TRBV27

CDR3: CASSQQGTVNIEKLFF
J: TRBJ1-4
V: TRBV7-8

CDR3: CSAREPGQGSNEQFF
J: TRBJ2-1
V: TRBV20-1

CDR3: CASSVLGKEETQYF
J: TRBJ2-5
V: TRBV7-9

CDR3: CSAQGLAGGVYIQYF
J: TRBJ2-4
V: TRBV20-1

CDR3: CATSRDQGSYGYTF
J: TRBJ1-2
V: TRBV15

CDR3: CASSFSAAALRETQYF
J: TRBJ2-5
V: TRBV11-3

CDR3: CASSVNSGGQETQYF
J: TRBJ2-5
V: TRBV12-3/TRBV12-4

CDR3: CASSPRTNTGELFF
J: TRBJ2-2
V: TRBV11-3

CDR3: CASSQAGLNTEAFF
J: TRBJ1-1
V: TRBV4-1

CDR3: CASSLTSGTNEQFF
J: TRBJ2-1
V: TRBV5-6

CDR3: CSAHSGTVNTGELFF
J: TRBJ2-2
V: TRBV29-1

CDR3: CASWGEKYGYTF
J: TRBJ1-2
V: TRBV5-4

CDR3: CASSLRPATYNEQFF
J: TRBJ2-1
V: TRBV7-3